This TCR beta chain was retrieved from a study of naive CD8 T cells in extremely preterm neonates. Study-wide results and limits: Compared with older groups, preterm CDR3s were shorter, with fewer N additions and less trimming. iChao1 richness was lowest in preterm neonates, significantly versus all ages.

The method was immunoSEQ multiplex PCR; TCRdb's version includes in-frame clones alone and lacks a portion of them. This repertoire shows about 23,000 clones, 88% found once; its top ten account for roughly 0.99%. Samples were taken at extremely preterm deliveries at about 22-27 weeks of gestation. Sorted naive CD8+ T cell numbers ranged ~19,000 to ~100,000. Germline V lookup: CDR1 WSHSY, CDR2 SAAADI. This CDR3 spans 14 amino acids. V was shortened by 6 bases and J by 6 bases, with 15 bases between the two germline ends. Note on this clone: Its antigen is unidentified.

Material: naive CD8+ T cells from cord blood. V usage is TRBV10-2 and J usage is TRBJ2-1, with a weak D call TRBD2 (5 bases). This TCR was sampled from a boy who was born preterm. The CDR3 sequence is CASSASRWINEQFF. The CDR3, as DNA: TGCGCCAGCAGCGCTAGCAGGTGGATCAATGAGCAGTTCTTC.